There are many counts of the clone carrying this T cell receptor beta chain. Its specificity is unknown. CDR3 regions of TCR beta were amplified from RNA transcripts. The library came from an HTBI-primed first-round RT-PCR and a second-round multiplex PCR. MiXCR, applied by TCRdb to the multiplex PCR reads, yields one record per CDR3 protein. The sample has 660,000 or so distinct CDR3 sequences, roughly two fifths seen once. Germline CDR1 reads SGDLS; CDR2 reads YYNGEE. This CDR3 is built from 14 residues. V was clipped by 0 bases and J by 3 bases; unmatched bases: 3. The record originates from a study of Graves' ophthalmopathy and Graves' hyperthyroidism. Study overall: Ahead of any treatment, peripheral blood was obtained at the initial diagnosis. Study outcomes and limitations: Thyroid clonotypes that were expanded above 0.001 frequency mostly also appeared in blood. The model flagged ophthalmopathy progression at more than 70% sensitivity and around 77% specificity.

This chain uses TRBV9 with TRBJ2-7, with 7 bases that match TRBD1. Sequencing was carried out using peripheral blood. This receptor was identified in an adult man with Graves' ophthalmopathy. The CDR3: CASSVERDSYEQYF. CDR3 DNA: TGTGCCAGCAGCGTAGAAAGGGACAGCTACGAGCAGTACTTC.